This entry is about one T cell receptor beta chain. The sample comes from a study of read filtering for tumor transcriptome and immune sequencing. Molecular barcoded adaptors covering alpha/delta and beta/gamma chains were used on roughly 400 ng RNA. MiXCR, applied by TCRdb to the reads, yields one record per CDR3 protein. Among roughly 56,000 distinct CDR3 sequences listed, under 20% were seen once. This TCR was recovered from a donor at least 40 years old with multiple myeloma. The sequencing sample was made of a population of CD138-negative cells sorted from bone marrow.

The CDR3 region has the DNA TGCAGTGTCGTCCGGGACGCGCAGTACTTC. It encodes CSVVRDAQYF. This chain connects TRBV20-1 to TRBJ2-7; D may be TRBD1 or TRBD2 (5 bases each). The CDR3 is made up of 10 amino acids. V was clipped by 7 bases and J by 9 bases, with 13 bases between them. Germline CDR1 is DFQATT and CDR2 is SNEGSKA (reference sequence).